A single T cell receptor beta chain is shown here with its context. CDR1 and CDR2 (germline): MNHEY, SVGAGI. This CDR3 contains 13 residues. V dropped 0 bases and J dropped 7 bases, with 7 bases sitting between them. Execution of the assay was at deep level. Assay: immunoSEQ multiplex PCR; the TCRdb copy retains only in-frame clones and omits some. Of 450,000 to 500,000 clones detected, 70% to 80% appear once; the ten largest clones hold approximately 12%. The entry originates in a study of shared clonotypes between healthy human individuals. The chain employs TRBV6-5 and TRBJ2-1; D uncertain. The TCR was taken from a woman in her thirties or forties in good health. Some clones in this sample may be carry-over from other donors' samples. The sequencing input was PBMCs. The DNA for the CDR3 is TGTGCCAGCAGTTACTCGCTGGGTAATGAGCAGTTCTTC. The encoded protein is CASSYSLGNEQFF.